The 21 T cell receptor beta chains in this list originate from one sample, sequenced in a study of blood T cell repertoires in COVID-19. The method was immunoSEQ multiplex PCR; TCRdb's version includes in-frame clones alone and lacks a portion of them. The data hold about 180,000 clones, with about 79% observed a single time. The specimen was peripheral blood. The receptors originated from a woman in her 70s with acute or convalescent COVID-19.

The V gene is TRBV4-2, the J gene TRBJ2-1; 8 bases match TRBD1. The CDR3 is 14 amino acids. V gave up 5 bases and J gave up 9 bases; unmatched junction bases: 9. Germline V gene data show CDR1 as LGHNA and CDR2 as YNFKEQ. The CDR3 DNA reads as TGTGCCAGCAGCACTCGGACAGGGAATAGTGAGCAGTTCTTC. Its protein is CASSTRTGNSEQFF.

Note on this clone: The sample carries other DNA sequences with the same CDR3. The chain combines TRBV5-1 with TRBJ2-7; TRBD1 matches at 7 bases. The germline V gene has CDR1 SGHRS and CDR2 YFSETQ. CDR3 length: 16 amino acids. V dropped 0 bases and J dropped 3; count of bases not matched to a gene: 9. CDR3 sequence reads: CASSLGAGTEGYEQYF. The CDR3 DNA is TGCGCCAGCAGCTTGGGTGCCGGGACAGAGGGCTACGAGCAGTACTTC.

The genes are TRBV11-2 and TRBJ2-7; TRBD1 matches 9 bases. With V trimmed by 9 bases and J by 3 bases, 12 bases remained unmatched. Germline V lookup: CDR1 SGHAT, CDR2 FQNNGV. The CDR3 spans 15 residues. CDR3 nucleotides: TGTGCCAGTATACTTTCGGGACAGGGATACTACGAGCAGTACTTC. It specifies CASILSGQGYYEQYF.

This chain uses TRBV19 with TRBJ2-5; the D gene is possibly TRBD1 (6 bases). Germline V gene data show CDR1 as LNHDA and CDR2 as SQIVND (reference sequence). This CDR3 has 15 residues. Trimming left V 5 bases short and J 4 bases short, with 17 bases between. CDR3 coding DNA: TGTGCCAGTAGTCAAAACGGACAGTCCGGAGAGACCCAGTACTTC. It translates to CASSQNGQSGETQYF. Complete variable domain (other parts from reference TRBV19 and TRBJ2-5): DGGITQSPKYLFRKEGQNVTLSCEQNLNHDAMYWYRQDPGQGLRLIYYSQIVNDFQKGDIAEGYSVSREKKESFPLTVTSAQKNPTAFYLCASSQNGQSGETQYFGPGTRLLVL.

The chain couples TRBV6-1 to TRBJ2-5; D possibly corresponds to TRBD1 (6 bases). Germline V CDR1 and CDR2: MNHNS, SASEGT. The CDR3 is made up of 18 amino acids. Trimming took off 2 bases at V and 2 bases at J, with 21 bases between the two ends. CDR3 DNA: TGTGCCAGCAGTGAAAGTCGACTGGTACAGGGATTTCAAGAGACCCAGTACTTC. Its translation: CASSESRLVQGFQETQYF.

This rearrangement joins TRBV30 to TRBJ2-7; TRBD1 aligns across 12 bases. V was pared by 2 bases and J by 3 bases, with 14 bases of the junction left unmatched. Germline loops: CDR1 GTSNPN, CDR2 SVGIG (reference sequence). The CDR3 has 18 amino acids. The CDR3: CAWSSGQGALFISYEQYF. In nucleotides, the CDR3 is TGTGCCTGGAGTTCGGGACAGGGGGCGCTTTTTATAAGCTACGAGCAGTACTTC.

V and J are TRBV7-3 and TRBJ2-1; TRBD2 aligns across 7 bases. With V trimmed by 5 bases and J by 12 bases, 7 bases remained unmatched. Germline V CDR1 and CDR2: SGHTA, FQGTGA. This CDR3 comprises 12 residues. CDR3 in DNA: TGTGCCAGCAGCCAAATAGCGGGTTCGCAGTTCTTC. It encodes CASSQIAGSQFF.

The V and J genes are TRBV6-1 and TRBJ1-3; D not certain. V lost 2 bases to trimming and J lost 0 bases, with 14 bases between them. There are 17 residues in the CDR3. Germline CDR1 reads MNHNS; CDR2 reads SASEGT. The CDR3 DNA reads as TGTGCCAGCAGTGAATACCACCTTCGGTACTCTGGAAACACCATATATTTT. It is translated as CASSEYHLRYSGNTIYF.

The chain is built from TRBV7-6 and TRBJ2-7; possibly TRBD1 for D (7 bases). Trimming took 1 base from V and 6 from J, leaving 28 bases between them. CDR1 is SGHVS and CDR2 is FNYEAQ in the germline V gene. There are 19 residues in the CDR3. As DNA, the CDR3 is TGTGCCAGCAGCTTAGGCGCAGGGGGGACACAGGGGACCCTAGGCGAGCAGTACTTC. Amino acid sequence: CASSLGAGGTQGTLGEQYF.

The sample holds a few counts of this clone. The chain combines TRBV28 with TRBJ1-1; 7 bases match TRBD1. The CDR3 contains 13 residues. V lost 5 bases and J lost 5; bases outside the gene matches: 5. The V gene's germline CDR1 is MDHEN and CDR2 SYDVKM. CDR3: CASSVQGPTEAFF. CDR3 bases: TGTGCCAGCAGTGTACAGGGGCCGACTGAAGCTTTCTTT.

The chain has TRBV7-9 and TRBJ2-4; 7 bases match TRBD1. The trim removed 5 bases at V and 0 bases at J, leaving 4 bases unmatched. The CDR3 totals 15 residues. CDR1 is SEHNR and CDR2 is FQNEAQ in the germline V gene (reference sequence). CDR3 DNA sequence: TGTGCCAGCAGCCTACAGGGGCTAGCCAAAAACATTCAGTACTTC. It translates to CASSLQGLAKNIQYF.

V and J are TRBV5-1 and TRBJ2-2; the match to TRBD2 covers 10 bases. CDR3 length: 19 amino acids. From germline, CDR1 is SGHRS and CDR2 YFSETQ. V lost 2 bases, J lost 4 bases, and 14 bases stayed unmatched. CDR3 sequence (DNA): TGCGCCAGCAGCTTTGGGGCTAGCGGGAGTGCCGGTTTCACCGGGGAGCTGTTTTTT. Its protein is CASSFGASGSAGFTGELFF.

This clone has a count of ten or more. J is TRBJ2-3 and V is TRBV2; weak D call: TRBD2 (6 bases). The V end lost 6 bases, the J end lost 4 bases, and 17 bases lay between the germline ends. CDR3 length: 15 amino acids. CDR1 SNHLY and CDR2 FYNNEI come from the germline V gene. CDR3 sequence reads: CASRRTGTVPDTQYF. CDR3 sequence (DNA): TGTGCCAGCAGACGAACCGGGACTGTCCCAGATACGCAGTATTTT.

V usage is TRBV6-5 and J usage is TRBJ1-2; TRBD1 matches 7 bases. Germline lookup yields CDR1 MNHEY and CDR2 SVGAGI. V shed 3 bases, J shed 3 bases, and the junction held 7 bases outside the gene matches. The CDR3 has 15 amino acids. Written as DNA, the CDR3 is TGTGCCAGCAGTTATCGGAGCGACAGGGACTATGGCTACACCTTC. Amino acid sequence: CASSYRSDRDYGYTF.

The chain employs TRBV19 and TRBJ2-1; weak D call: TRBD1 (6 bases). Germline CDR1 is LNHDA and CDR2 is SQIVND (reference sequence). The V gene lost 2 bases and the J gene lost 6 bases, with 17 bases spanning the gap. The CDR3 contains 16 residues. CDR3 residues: CASSIKQFRGGNEQFF. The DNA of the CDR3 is TGTGCCAGTAGTATAAAACAGTTTCGAGGGGGCAATGAGCAGTTCTTC.

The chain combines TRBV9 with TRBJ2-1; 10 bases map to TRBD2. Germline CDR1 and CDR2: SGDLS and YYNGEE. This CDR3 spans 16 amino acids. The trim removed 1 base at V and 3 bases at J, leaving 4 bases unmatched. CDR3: CASSVFSGRNYNEQFF. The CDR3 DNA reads TGTGCCAGCAGCGTATTTAGCGGGAGGAACTACAATGAGCAGTTCTTC.

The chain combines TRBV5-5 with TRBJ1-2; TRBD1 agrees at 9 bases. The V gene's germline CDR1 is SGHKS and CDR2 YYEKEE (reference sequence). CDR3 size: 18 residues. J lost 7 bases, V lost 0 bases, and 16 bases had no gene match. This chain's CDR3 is CASSLVPTPGQGGGGYTF. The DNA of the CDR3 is TGTGCCAGCAGCTTGGTTCCAACTCCGGGACAGGGTGGCGGTGGCTACACCTTC.

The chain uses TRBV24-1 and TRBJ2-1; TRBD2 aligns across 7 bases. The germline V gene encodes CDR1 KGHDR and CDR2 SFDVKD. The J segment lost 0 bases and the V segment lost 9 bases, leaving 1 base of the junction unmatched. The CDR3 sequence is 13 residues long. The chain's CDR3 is CATGTNSYNEQFF. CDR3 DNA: TGTGCCACCGGGACTAACTCCTACAATGAGCAGTTCTTC.

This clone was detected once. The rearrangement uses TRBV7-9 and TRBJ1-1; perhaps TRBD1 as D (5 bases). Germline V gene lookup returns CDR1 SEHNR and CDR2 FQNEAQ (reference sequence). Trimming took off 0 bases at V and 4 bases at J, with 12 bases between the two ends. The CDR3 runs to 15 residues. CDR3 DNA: TGTGCCAGCAGCTTAGCGTTGGATGGGGCCACTGAAGCTTTCTTT. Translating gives CASSLALDGATEAFF. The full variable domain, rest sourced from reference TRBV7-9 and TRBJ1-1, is DTGVSQNPRHKITKRGQNVTFRCDPISEHNRLYWYRQTLGQGPEFLTYFQNEAQLEKSRLLSDRFSAERPKGSFSTLEIQRTEQGDSAMYLCASSLALDGATEAFFGQGTRLTVV.

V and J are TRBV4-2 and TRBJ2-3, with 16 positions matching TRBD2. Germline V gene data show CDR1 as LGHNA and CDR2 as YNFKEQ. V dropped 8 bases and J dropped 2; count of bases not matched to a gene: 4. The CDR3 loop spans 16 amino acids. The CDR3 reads CASSGTSGRDTDTQYF. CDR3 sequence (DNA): TGTGCCAGCTCCGGGACTAGCGGGAGGGACACAGATACGCAGTATTTT.

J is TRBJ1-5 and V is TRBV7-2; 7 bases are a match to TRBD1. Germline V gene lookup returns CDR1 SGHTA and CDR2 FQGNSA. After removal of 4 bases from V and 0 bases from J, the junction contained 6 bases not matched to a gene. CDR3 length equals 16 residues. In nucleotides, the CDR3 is TGTGCCAGCAGCTGGACACAGGGGAATAGCAATCAGCCCCAGCATTTT. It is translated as CASSWTQGNSNQPQHF.